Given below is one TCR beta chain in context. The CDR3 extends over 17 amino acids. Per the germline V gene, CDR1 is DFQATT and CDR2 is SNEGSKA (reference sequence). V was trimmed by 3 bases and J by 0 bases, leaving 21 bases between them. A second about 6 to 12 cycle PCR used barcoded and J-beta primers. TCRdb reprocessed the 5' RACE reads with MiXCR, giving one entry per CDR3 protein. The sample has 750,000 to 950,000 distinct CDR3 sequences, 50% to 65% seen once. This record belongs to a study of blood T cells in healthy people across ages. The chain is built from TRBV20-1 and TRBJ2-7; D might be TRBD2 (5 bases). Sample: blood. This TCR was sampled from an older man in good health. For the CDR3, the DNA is TGCAGTGCTAGGCCCTCGTTTGCAGAGCGGTACTCCTACGAGCAGTACTTC. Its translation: CSARPSFAERYSYEQYF.